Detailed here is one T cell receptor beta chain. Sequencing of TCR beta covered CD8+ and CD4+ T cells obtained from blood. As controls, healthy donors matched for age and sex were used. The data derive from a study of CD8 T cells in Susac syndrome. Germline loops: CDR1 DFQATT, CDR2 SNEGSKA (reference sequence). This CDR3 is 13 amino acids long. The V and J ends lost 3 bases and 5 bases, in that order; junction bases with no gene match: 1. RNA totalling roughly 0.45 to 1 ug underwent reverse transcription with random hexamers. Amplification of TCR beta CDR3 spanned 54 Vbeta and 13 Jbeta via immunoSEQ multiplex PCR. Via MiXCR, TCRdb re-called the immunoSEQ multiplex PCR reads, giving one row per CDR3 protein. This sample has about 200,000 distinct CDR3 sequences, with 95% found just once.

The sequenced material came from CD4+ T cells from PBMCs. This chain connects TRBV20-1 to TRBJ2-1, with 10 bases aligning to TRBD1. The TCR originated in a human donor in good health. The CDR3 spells CSASGTGDNEQFF. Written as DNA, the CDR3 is TGCAGTGCTAGTGGGACAGGGGACAATGAGCAGTTCTTC.